This record concerns one T cell receptor beta chain sequence. Sequencing was performed with immunoSEQ multiplex PCR; in TCRdb, only in-frame clones are kept and a portion is missing. The profile shows 40,000 or so clones, roughly 87% of them singletons. The source of the sample is a study of T cell changes during pregnancy in multiple sclerosis. Germline V gene data show CDR1 as SGHTA and CDR2 as FQGNSA. This CDR3 spans 13 amino acids. V was cut by 4 bases and J by 4 bases, with 10 bases left in between. The chain combines TRBV7-2 with TRBJ2-5; tentative D call: TRBD2 (5 bases). Sequences were derived from CD4+ T cells from peripheral blood mononuclear cells, sampled in the first trimester of pregnancy. The receptor was derived from a female donor with multiple sclerosis, enrolled in a pregnancy study. CDR3 region: CASSSSRAETQYF. CDR3 coding DNA: TGTGCCAGCAGCTCGTCGAGGGCAGAGACCCAGTACTTC.